This T cell receptor beta chain was captured by sequencing in a study of graft-versus-host responses after intestinal transplantation. Study-level background: Recipients obtained multivisceral, liver-intestinal, or isolated intestinal transplants. The recipients all started with anti-thymocyte globulin induction and then took tacrolimus and steroids for three to four years. Broader study findings: The recipient marrow held GvH clones, and some of them showed up first in ileum or blood.

Germline lookup yields CDR1 MGHRA and CDR2 YSYEKL. Trimming took off 5 bases at V and 0 bases at J, with 22 bases between the two ends. This CDR3 contains 19 residues. After the reaction, the investigators sorted the proliferating CFSE-low CD3+CD4+ and CD3+CD8+ responders. This clone qualifies as medium-sized. Clones were read by immunoSEQ multiplex PCR, and TCRdb kept only the in-frame ones, dropping some. The sample holds roughly 15,000 clones, over 30% seen once. The sample here was alloreactive CD4+ T cells from a mixed lymphocyte reaction culture, taken before intestinal transplant. Indicated subset: CFSE-low proliferating T cells sorted from roughly six-day pre-transplant mixed lymphocyte reaction (GvH or HvG direction). This TCR came from a human patient who received an intestinal transplant. The gene calls are TRBV4-1 and TRBJ1-4; D is possibly TRBD1 (6 bases). CDR3 residues: CASSKAREGVGATNEKLFF. For the CDR3, the DNA is TGCGCCAGCAGCAAAGCCAGGGAGGGGGTGGGCGCAACTAATGAAAAACTGTTTTTT.